The sequence of this T cell receptor (beta chain) was determined in a study of CD8 T cells in Susac syndrome. TCR beta from blood CD8+ and CD4+ T cells was sequenced. Controls were age- and sex-matched healthy donors. The authors negatively isolated CD8+ and CD4+ T cells and FACS-enriched TEMRA cells. This clonotype was picked up one time. This CDR3 region has 13 residues. J was trimmed by 6 bases and V by 1 base; bases with no gene match: 4. Germline-derived CDR1 and CDR2 are DFQATT and SNEGSKA (reference sequence). RNA was extracted with the RNeasy kit, and a quantity of roughly 0.45 to 1 ug was reverse transcribed using random hexamers. TCR beta CDR3 was amplified by immunoSEQ covering 54 Vbeta and 13 Jbeta. One entry per CDR3 protein, called by TCRdb with MiXCR from the immunoSEQ multiplex PCR reads. The data contain 150,000 to 200,000 distinct CDR3 sequences, approximately 95% of them singletons.

The receptor was isolated from a human donor in good health. The sample was CD4+ T cells from PBMCs. The chain carries TRBV20-1 and TRBJ2-5; TRBD1 agrees at 8 bases. The CDR3 DNA is TGCAGTGCTAGAGGGACAGGGAAACAGACCCAGTACTTC. Amino acid sequence: CSARGTGKQTQYF.